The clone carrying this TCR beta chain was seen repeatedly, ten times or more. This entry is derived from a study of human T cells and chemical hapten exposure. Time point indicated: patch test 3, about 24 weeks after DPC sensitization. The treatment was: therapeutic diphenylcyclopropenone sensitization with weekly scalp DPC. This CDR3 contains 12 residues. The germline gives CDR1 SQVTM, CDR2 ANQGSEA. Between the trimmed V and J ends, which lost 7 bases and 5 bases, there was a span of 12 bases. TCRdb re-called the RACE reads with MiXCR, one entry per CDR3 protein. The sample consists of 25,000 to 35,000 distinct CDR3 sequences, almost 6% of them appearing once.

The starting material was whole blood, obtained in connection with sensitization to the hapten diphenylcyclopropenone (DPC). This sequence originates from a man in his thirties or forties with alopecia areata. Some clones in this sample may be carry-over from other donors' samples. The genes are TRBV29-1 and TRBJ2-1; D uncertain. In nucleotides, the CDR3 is TGCAGCGCCGAAATTCGGGACAATGAGCAGTTCTTC. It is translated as CSAEIRDNEQFF.